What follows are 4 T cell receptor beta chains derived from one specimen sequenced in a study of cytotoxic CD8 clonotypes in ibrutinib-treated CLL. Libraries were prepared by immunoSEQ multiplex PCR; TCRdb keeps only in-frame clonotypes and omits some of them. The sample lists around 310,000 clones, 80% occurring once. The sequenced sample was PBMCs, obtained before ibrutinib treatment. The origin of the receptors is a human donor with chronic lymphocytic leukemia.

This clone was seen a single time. CDR3 nucleotide sequence: TGCGCCAGCAGCCCCGATTCTACGGACGAGCAGTACTTC. The encoded protein is CASSPDSTDEQYF. The chain couples TRBV5-1 to TRBJ2-7, with D hard to call. Germline values: CDR1 SGHRS, CDR2 YFSETQ. The CDR3 spans 13 residues. Trimming removed 4 bases at V and 5 bases at J, with 13 bases between. Combining the CDR3 with reference TRBV5-1 and TRBJ2-7 gives the whole variable domain KAGVTQTPRYLIKTRGQQVTLSCSPISGHRSVSWYQQTPGQGLQFLFEYFSETQRNKGNFPGRFSGRQFSNSRSEMNVSTLELGDSALYLCASSPDSTDEQYFGPGTRLTVT.

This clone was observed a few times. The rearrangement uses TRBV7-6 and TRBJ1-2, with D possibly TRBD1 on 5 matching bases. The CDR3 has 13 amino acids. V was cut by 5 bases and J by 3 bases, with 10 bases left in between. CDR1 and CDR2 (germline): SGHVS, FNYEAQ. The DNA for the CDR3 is TGTGCCAGCAGCGGCGGGACTGACTATGGCTACACCTTC. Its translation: CASSGGTDYGYTF.

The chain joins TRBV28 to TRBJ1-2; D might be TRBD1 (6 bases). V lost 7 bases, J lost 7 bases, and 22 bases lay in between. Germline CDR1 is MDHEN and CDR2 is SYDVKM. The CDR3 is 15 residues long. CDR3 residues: CASTTPGGGRVGYTF. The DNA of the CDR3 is TGTGCCAGCACCACCCCCGGCGGGGGGCGGGTTGGCTACACCTTC.

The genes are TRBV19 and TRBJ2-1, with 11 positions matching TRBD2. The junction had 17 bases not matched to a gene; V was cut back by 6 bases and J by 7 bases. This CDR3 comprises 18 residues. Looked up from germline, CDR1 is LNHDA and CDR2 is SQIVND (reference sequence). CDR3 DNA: TGTGCCAGTAGCACACAAACTAGCGGGAGTTTGCGTCGGAATGAGCAGTTCTTC. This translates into CASSTQTSGSLRRNEQFF.